This TCR beta chain was identified in a study of blood T cell repertoires in COVID-19. Study-wide background: Spain, Italy and the United States supplied samples that represented acute and convalescent COVID-19. T cells, B-cell-depleted T cells, or PBMCs provided the cDNA or gDNA that served as material.

Under the authors' procedure: The assay estimated nucleated cells by amplifying reference gene primers. This table comes from immunoSEQ multiplex PCR, and its TCRdb copy is limited to in-frame clones, with some not included. Clonal size and the V and J genes are those of that table, whereas D and trimming came from the DNA. The sample lists about 220,000 clones, 80% seen once, with more than 7% in the top ten. Trimming took off 1 base at V and 5 bases at J, with 5 bases between the two ends. The V gene's germline CDR1 is LGHDT and CDR2 YNNKEL (reference sequence). The length of the CDR3 is 12 residues. A few counts support this clone.

The receptor was isolated from a woman in her 70s with acute or convalescent COVID-19. The chain couples TRBV3-1 (or the pseudogene TRBV3-2) to TRBJ2-5; D might be TRBD2 (5 bases). Sequencing was performed on peripheral blood. CDR3 loop: CASSQAGETQYF. In DNA, the CDR3 is TGTGCCAGCAGCCAAGCGGGGGAGACCCAGTACTTC.